This entry is about one TCR beta chain. The data are from a study of OX40 agonist ivuxolimab in advanced cancers. Trimming removed 6 bases from V and 14 bases from J; junction bases left unmatched: 8. In germline, CDR1 is DFQATT, CDR2 SNEGSKA (reference sequence). The CDR3 loop spans 11 amino acids. Profiling relied on immunoSEQ multiplex PCR, and the TCRdb table lists in-frame clones only, not all of them. The repertoire holds some 60,000 clones, 75% to 95% seen once, with 14% in the top ten. The source of this sequence is an adult with an advanced solid tumor such as melanoma, head and neck, liver or kidney cancer. This specimen consisted of CD4+ or CD8+ T cells sorted from blood, obtained in a trial of the OX40 agonist ivuxolimab. The rearrangement links TRBV20-1 to TRBJ2-3; 10 nucleotides match TRBD1. The CDR3 protein is CSAFPGQGPYF. CDR3 coding DNA: TGCAGTGCCTTTCCGGGACAGGGGCCGTATTTT.